A single sample gave rise to the 7 T cell receptor beta chains below, sequenced in a study of blood T cell repertoires in COVID-19. Some clones are missing from TCRdb's copy, which holds only in-frame ones; the method was immunoSEQ multiplex PCR. This table holds around 430,000 clones, approximately 87% found once. The sample comprised PBMCs or T cells enriched from blood (not recorded which). These receptors were collected from a woman in her forties or fifties who had recovered from COVID-19.

Notes on this clone: Other DNA sequences in this sample translate to the same CDR3. The chain links TRBV2 to TRBJ2-7, with no clear D. The CDR3 runs to 14 residues. The ends were cut back, 0 bases at V and 0 bases at J, with 6 bases in the middle. The germline CDR1 and CDR2 sequences are SNHLY and FYNNEI. CDR3 region: CASSEAPLSYEQYF. CDR3 nucleotides: TGTGCCAGCAGTGAAGCTCCCCTCTCCTACGAGCAGTACTTC.

V gene TRBV27 combines with J gene TRBJ2-2; a weak D match, TRBD2 (5 bases). CDR1 and CDR2 (germline): MNHEY, SMNVEV (reference sequence). The CDR3 totals 15 residues. The V and J ends lost 5 bases and 4 bases respectively, with 14 bases between them. Written as DNA, the CDR3 is TGTGCCAGCAGTGAAAGCCGGGGTGGCACCGGGGAGCTGTTTTTT. Its protein product is CASSESRGGTGELFF.

This clone was detected once. The V and J genes are TRBV14 and TRBJ2-3; D gene ambiguous. The CDR3 runs 16 residues. Trimming pared 4 bases from V and 4 bases from J, leaving 18 bases between. Germline-derived CDR1 and CDR2 are SGHDN and FVKESK. CDR3 region: CASSRGKRFSADTQYF. The DNA of the CDR3 is TGTGCCAGCAGCCGAGGCAAGAGGTTCAGCGCAGATACGCAGTATTTT.

This chain uses TRBV6-5 with TRBJ1-2; TRBD1 is a possible D gene (6 bases). Germline lookup yields CDR1 MNHEY and CDR2 SVGAGI. This CDR3 region has 13 residues. V was cut by 6 bases and J by 5 bases, with 13 bases left in between. The CDR3 DNA reads TGTGCCAGCAGAAGTGACAGGCCGTATGGCTACACCTTC. Translating it yields CASRSDRPYGYTF.

The gene calls are TRBV2 and TRBJ1-1; D remains ambiguous. Looked up from germline, CDR1 is SNHLY and CDR2 is FYNNEI. Trimming took off 8 bases at V and 5 bases at J, with 12 bases between the two ends. CDR3 length equals 12 residues. CDR3: CASQPDTTEAFF. The CDR3 DNA follows: TGTGCCAGCCAACCTGACACGACTGAAGCTTTCTTT. Based on the CDR3 plus reference TRBV2 and TRBJ1-1, the full variable domain is EPEVTQTPSHQVTQMGQEVILRCVPISNHLYFYWYRQILGQKVEFLVSFYNNEISEKSEIFDDQFSVERPDGSNFTLKIRSTKLEDSAMYFCASQPDTTEAFFGQGTRLTVV.

The V call is TRBV19, the J call TRBJ2-7; 8 nucleotides line up with TRBD2. V trimming: 6 bases; J trimming: 2 bases; junction bases outside the gene matches: 6. This CDR3 contains 14 residues. Germline V gives CDR1 LNHDA, CDR2 SQIVND (reference sequence). CDR3 coding DNA: TGTGCCAGTAGCCTAGCGGGTACCACCTACGAGCAGTACTTC. Translation: CASSLAGTTYEQYF.

The chain couples TRBV18 to TRBJ1-1; 8 bases are a match to TRBD1. From germline, CDR1 is KGHSH and CDR2 LQKENI. V dropped 6 bases and J dropped 4; count of bases not matched to a gene: 7. The CDR3 sequence is 14 residues long. The DNA of the CDR3 is TGTGCCAGCTCGTCGCAGGGGGCGCGCACTGAAGCTTTCTTT. Protein: CASSSQGARTEAFF.